The following is a TCR beta chain sequence with its context. Germline V CDR1 and CDR2: MGHRA, YSYEKL. The ends were cut back, 2 bases at V and 7 bases at J, with 15 bases in the middle. The CDR3 is 16 amino acids. Treatment specified: roughly 19 received Ad26.COV2.S at low or high dose, single or two shots; 5 received placebo; per-sample allocation not given. The investigators took samples on day 63 after the first vaccine or placebo injection. In Boston, the donor was an adult between 18-55 years of age. The sample belongs to a study of Ad26.COV2.S vaccination and SARS-CoV-2 variants. TCRdb's copy holds only in-frame clones and misses some; the assay was immunoSEQ multiplex PCR. The profile shows over 200,000 clones, over 75% of them singletons.

The V gene is TRBV4-1, the J gene TRBJ1-6, with TRBD1 as a possible D gene (5 bases). Source: peripheral blood, taken in a trial of Ad26.COV2.S vaccine versus placebo. The clonotype was recovered from a person between 18 and 65 years old who received the Ad26.COV2.S COVID-19 vaccine or a placebo. CDR3: CASSQLGVAGNSPLHF. CDR3 DNA: TGCGCCAGCAGCCAATTAGGGGTCGCTGGGAATTCACCCCTCCACTTT.